This is a list of T cell receptor beta chains from one sample in a study of OX40 agonist ivuxolimab in advanced cancers. Here immunoSEQ multiplex PCR was the method, and the copy in TCRdb shows in-frame clones only, minus some. The sample shows under 50,000 clones, 82% of them seen only once. The starting material was CD4+ or CD8+ T cells sorted from blood, obtained in a trial of the OX40 agonist ivuxolimab. The receptors derive from an adult with an advanced solid tumor such as melanoma, head and neck, liver or kidney cancer. Each CDR3 is given with its conserved first and last residue. A D gene is named only where the DNA matches it firmly. Clone size is shown for a subset of rows, as once, few, many or a class of expanded clone.

TRBV5-1	TRBJ2-2	TRBD2	-	CASSRAGGTGELFF	TGCGCCAGCAGCCGCGCGGGGGGCACCGGGGAGCTGTTTTTT
TRBV11-2	TRBJ1-6	-	-	CASSLEGQYSPLHF	TGTGCCAGCAGCTTAGAGGGACAATATTCACCCCTCCACTTT
TRBV5-1	TRBJ1-1	TRBD1	-	CASSLGGDRNTEAFF	TGCGCCAGCAGCTTGGGAGGGGACAGGAACACTGAAGCTTTCTTT
TRBV28	TRBJ1-1	-	-	CASKGGNTEAFF	TGTGCCAGCAAGGGAGGGAACACTGAAGCTTTCTTT
TRBV23-1	TRBJ1-2	-	-	CASSQSAGLGCGGYTF	TGCGCCAGCAGTCAATCGGCGGGATTGGGATGTGGTGGCTACACCTTC
TRBV11-2	TRBJ2-7	-	-	CASSQAGQSYEQYF	TGTGCCAGCAGCCAGGCGGGACAATCCTACGAGCAGTACTTC
TRBV5-5	TRBJ2-5	TRBD2	once	CASSGTSGIKTQYF	TGTGCCAGCAGCGGGACTAGCGGGATCAAGACCCAGTACTTC
TRBV6-5	TRBJ1-3	-	-	CASSYSGGAENTIYF	TGTGCCAGCAGTTACTCGGGGGGCGCGGAAAACACCATATATTTT
TRBV4-3	TRBJ2-2	-	once	CASSQDISVVELFF	TGCGCCAGCAGCCAAGATATATCCGTGGTGGAGCTGTTTTTT
TRBV29-1	TRBJ1-5	-	few	CSAQKGYGNQPQHF	TGCAGCGCCCAGAAGGGGTACGGCAATCAGCCCCAGCATTTT
TRBV7-9	TRBJ2-7	TRBD2	-	CASSLVSGRAYEQYF	TGTGCCAGCAGCTTGGTTAGCGGGAGGGCCTACGAGCAGTACTTC
TRBV4-2	TRBJ2-1	TRBD2	once	CASSQNLAGEQFF	TGTGCCAGCAGCCAAAACCTAGCGGGGGAGCAGTTCTTC
TRBV7-9	TRBJ2-1	TRBD2	-	CASSLIAGGDNEQFF	TGTGCCAGCAGCTTAATAGCGGGAGGGGACAATGAGCAGTTCTTC
TRBV6-5	TRBJ1-2	TRBD1	-	CASSYAGQGENTF	TGTGCCAGCAGTTACGCCGGACAGGGCGAGAACACCTTC
TRBV5-1	TRBJ2-1	-	-	CASSGVGQGEQFF	TGCGCCAGCAGCGGGGTGGGGCAGGGTGAGCAGTTCTTC
TRBV5-1	TRBJ2-7	TRBD2	-	CASSLKLAGRYEQYF	TGCGCCAGCAGCTTGAAACTAGCGGGGCGTTACGAGCAGTACTTC
TRBV5-5	TRBJ2-2	-	-	CASSNSLPATGELFF	TGTGCCAGCAGTAATAGTCTACCAGCCACCGGGGAGCTGTTTTTT
TRBV19	TRBJ2-7	TRBD1	-	CASTPDRGPYEQYF	TGTGCCAGTACTCCGGACAGGGGGCCGTACGAGCAGTACTTC
TRBV2	TRBJ2-3	-	-	CASSVETDTQYF	TGTGCCAGCAGTGTGGAGACAGATACGCAGTATTTT
TRBV9	TRBJ2-1	TRBD2	once	CASSVRDYGLNEQFF	TGTGCCAGCAGCGTCCGGGACTACGGGTTGAATGAGCAGTTCTTC
TRBV5-1	TRBJ1-1	TRBD1	-	CASSLGTGRTEAFF	TGCGCCAGCAGTCTCGGGACAGGGCGCACTGAAGCTTTCTTT
TRBV19	TRBJ2-6	-	-	CASSKYSGANVLTF	TGTGCCAGTAGTAAATACTCTGGGGCCAACGTCCTGACTTTC